The source of this T cell receptor (beta chain) is a study of T cell clones after liver transplantation. Turning to the study itself: Graft-donor-reactive sequences were compared with third-party-reactive TCRbeta sequences from pre-transplant mixed lymphocyte reactions.

Trimming removed 8 bases at V and 7 bases at J, with 14 bases between. There are 12 residues in the CDR3. The germline V gene encodes CDR1 MDHEN and CDR2 SYDVKM. The assay was immunoSEQ multiplex PCR, and TCRdb's table has in-frame clones only and misses some. Of roughly 73,000 clones detected, around 80% appear once; the ten largest clones hold roughly 0.6%. The chain is built from TRBV28 and TRBJ1-2; possibly TRBD1 for D (5 bases). Specimen: CD4+ T cells from blood, collected before liver transplant. This receptor was taken from a human donor who received a liver transplant. The CDR3 loop reads CASVAGGGGYTF. CDR3 sequence (DNA): TGTGCCAGCGTGGCGGGGGGTGGTGGCTACACCTTC.